These T cell receptor beta chains were read from a single sample in a study of blood T cell repertoires in COVID-19. Clones were sequenced by immunoSEQ multiplex PCR, and TCRdb holds only the in-frame ones, with some missing. Among nearly 350,000 clones, around nine tenths were seen once, and the ten largest hold more than 3%. The sequenced sample consisted of peripheral blood. These receptors came from a woman between 18 and 30 years old who had recovered from COVID-19. Each CDR3 is given with its conserved first and last residue. Each record gives: J gene, D gene, clone size, V gene, CDR3 DNA, CDR3 protein. The D gene is left open where the match is weak. Clone size appears in some rows only: once, few, many, or a class for an expanded clone.

>TRBJ1-3|TRBD1|once|TRBV10-3
TGTGCCATCAGCCCGGGACAGGGTGGAAACACCATATATTTT
CAISPGQGGNTIYF
>TRBJ1-5|TRBD1|.|TRBV25-1
TGTGCCAGCAGTGGGGGACAGGGATTCGGGCAGCCCCAGCATTTT
CASSGGQGFGQPQHF
>TRBJ1-6|.|.|TRBV6-5
TGTGCCACACAGACGTTGTATAATTCACCCCTCCACTTT
CATQTLYNSPLHF
>TRBJ1-4|.|once|TRBV7-9
TGTGCCAGCAGCTTATTATTCCAGGGGATGTCAACTAATGAAAAACTGTTTTTT
CASSLLFQGMSTNEKLFF
>TRBJ2-3|TRBD2|.|TRBV11-2
TGTGCCAGCAGCTTAGCGCGGGGGGCGCGCGATACGCAGTATTTT
CASSLARGARDTQYF
>TRBJ1-1|TRBD1|.|TRBV18
TGTGCCAGCTCACACGGACAGGGGGACGTAGCTGAAGCTTTCTTT
CASSHGQGDVAEAFF
>TRBJ1-4|.|.|TRBV11-3
TGTGCCAGCAGCTTAGTTAGAGAAAAACTGTTTTTT
CASSLVREKLFF
>TRBJ2-1|.|.|TRBV11-3
TGTGCCAGCAGCCAGGGGTACAATGAGCAGTTCTTC
CASSQGYNEQFF
>TRBJ2-4|.|.|TRBV5-1
TGCGCCAGCAGCTTGGGCAGTCTAGCCAAAAACATTCAGTACTTC
CASSLGSLAKNIQYF
>TRBJ1-2|TRBD1|many|TRBV27
TGTGCCAGCGCTCCCGGGACAGCCTATGGCTACACCTTC
CASAPGTAYGYTF
>TRBJ1-6|.|.|TRBV5-1
TGCGCCAGCAGCCCTATTTCCCGGGCAGGACTTAATTCACCCCTCCACTTT
CASSPISRAGLNSPLHF
>TRBJ1-5|TRBD1|once|TRBV9
TGTGCCAGCAGCGTCGCCCATCCTAGACCTTTTTGGACAGGGGCGGATCGGACCCAGCATTTT
CASSVAHPRPFWTGADRTQHF
>TRBJ1-2|.|.|TRBV7-9
TGTGCCAGCAGCCCAGGACAGATCTATGGCTACACCTTC
CASSPGQIYGYTF
>TRBJ1-2|.|.|TRBV7-2
TGTGCCAGCAGCCCCGCGGGGGGGGCGGGTGGCTACACCTTC
CASSPAGGAGGYTF